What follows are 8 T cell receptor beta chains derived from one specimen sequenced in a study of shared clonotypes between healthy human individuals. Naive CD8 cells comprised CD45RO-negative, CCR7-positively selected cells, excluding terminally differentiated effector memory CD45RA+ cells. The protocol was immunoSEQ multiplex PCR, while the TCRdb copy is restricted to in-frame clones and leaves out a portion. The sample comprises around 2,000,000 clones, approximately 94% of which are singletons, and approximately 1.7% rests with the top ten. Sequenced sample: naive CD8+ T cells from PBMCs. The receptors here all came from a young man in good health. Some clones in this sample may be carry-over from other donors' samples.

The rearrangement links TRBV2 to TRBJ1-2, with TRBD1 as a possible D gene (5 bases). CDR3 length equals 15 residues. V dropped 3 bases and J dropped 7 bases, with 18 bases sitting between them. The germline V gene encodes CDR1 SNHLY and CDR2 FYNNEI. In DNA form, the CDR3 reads TGTGCCAGCAGTGAGGCCGGGACGGCCCTATCTGGCTACACCTTC. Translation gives CASSEAGTALSGYTF.

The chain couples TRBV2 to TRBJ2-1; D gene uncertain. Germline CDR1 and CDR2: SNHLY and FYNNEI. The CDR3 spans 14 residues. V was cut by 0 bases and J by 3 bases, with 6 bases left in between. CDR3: CASSEAQNYNEQFF. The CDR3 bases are TGTGCCAGCAGTGAAGCGCAGAACTACAATGAGCAGTTCTTC. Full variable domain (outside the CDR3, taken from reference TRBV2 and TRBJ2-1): EPEVTQTPSHQVTQMGQEVILRCVPISNHLYFYWYRQILGQKVEFLVSFYNNEISEKSEIFDDQFSVERPDGSNFTLKIRSTKLEDSAMYFCASSEAQNYNEQFFGPGTRLTVL.

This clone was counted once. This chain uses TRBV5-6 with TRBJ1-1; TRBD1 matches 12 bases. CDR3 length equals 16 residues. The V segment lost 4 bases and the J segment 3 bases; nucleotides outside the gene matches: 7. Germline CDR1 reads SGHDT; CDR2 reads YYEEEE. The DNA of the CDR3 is TGTGCCAGCAGCGCAGGGACAGGGGGCGCGTACACTGAAGCTTTCTTT. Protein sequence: CASSAGTGGAYTEAFF.

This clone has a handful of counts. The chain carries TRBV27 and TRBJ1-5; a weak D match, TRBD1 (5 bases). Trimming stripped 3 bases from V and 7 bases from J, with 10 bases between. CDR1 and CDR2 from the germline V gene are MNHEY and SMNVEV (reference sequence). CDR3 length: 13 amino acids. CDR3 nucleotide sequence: TGTGCCAGCAGTTTCAGGGCTCGGCAGCCCCAGCATTTT. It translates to CASSFRARQPQHF.

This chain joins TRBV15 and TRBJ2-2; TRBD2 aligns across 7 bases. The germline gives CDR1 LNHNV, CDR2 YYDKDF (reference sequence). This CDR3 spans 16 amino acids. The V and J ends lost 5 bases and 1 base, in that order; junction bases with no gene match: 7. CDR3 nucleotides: TGTGCCACCAGCGGGGGAACTAGCGAGAACACCGGGGAGCTGTTTTTT. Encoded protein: CATSGGTSENTGELFF.

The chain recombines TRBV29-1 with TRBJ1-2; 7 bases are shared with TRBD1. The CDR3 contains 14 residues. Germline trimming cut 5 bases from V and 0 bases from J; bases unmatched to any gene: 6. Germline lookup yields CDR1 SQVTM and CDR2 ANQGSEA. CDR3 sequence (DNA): TGCAGCGTTCTCCAGGGGGGCTCTAACTATGGCTACACCTTC. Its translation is CSVLQGGSNYGYTF.

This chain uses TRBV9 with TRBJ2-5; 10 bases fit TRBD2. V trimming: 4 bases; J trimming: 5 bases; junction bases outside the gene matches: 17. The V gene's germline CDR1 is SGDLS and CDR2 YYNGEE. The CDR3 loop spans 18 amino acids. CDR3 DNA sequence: TGTGCCAGCAGCCCCATCAGTCGGTTAGCGGGAGGTCAGGAGACCCAGTACTTC. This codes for CASSPISRLAGGQETQYF.

The CDR3 DNA reads as TGCGCCAGCAGCCACGGGAGTGGGGAGCAGTTCTTC. It codes for CASSHGSGEQFF. This chain links TRBV4-1 with TRBJ2-1; D may be TRBD2 (6 bases). Between the trimmed V and J ends, which lost 3 bases and 10 bases, there was a span of 10 bases. The CDR3 is 12 residues long. The germline V gene encodes CDR1 MGHRA and CDR2 YSYEKL.